Following are 26 T cell receptor beta chains from one sample sequenced in a study of sequential checkpoint blockade in melanoma. Profiling relied on immunoSEQ multiplex PCR, and the TCRdb table lists in-frame clones only, not all of them. The repertoire consists of under 45,000 clones, with 70% to 90% occurring once and the leading ten covering less than 6%. Treatment indicated: randomized to nivolumab then ipilimumab (arm A) or the reverse (arm B). This sample comprised CD8+ T cells sorted from blood (inferred from file names), obtained from a patient given nivolumab and ipilimumab in sequence. These receptors originate from a human donor with melanoma.

This chain links TRBV27 with TRBJ2-1; tentative D call: TRBD2 (6 bases). V lost 2 bases to trimming and J lost 3 bases, with 14 bases between them. Looked up from germline, CDR1 is MNHEY and CDR2 is SMNVEV (reference sequence). The CDR3 contains 16 residues. Written as DNA, the CDR3 is TGTGCCAGCAGTTTAATGGCTAGCGAATTCTACAATGAGCAGTTCTTC. This translates into CASSLMASEFYNEQFF.

J is TRBJ1-1 and V is TRBV13; no firm D call. There are 12 residues in the CDR3. Trimming took off 5 bases at V and 5 bases at J, with 9 bases between the two ends. Germline V lookup: CDR1 PRHDT, CDR2 FYEKMQ (reference sequence). CDR3 sequence reads: CASSAQVTEAFF. The CDR3 nucleotides read TGTGCCAGCAGCGCCCAGGTTACTGAAGCTTTCTTT.

The chain couples TRBV11-2 to TRBJ2-7; a possible D gene is TRBD2 (6 bases). Germline V CDR1 and CDR2: SGHAT, FQNNGV. The germline V and J ends were trimmed by 6 bases and 5 bases, with 17 bases remaining between them. This CDR3 region has 14 residues. The CDR3 loop is CASRLVWEDHEQYF. CDR3 nucleotide sequence: TGTGCCAGCAGACTCGTTTGGGAGGACCACGAGCAGTACTTC.

About this clone: A read error may produce the germline difference seen at one junction end. The V and J genes are TRBV7-7 and TRBJ2-5; D is undetermined. Germline V gene data show CDR1 as SSHAT and CDR2 as FNYEAQ (reference sequence). The CDR3 has 14 residues. In DNA, the CDR3 is TGTGCTAGCAGCTTAGACGAGAACCAAGAGACCCAGTACTTC. This codes for CASSLDENQETQYF.

V and J are TRBV5-6 and TRBJ1-2; 9 positions match TRBD1. Germline assignment: CDR1 SGHDT and CDR2 YYEEEE. The junction had 9 bases not matched to a gene; V was cut back by 4 bases and J by 8 bases. The CDR3 loop spans 14 amino acids. CDR3 sequence reads: CASSTLTGGAGYTF. DNA of the CDR3: TGTGCCAGCAGCACCCTCACAGGGGGCGCGGGCTACACCTTC.

The chain links TRBV6-5 to TRBJ1-4, with 11 bases identical to TRBD1. This CDR3 has 16 amino acids. The V and J ends lost 4 bases and 5 bases, in that order; junction bases with no gene match: 6. Germline CDR1 reads MNHEY; CDR2 reads SVGAGI. In DNA form, the CDR3 reads TGTGCCAGCAGTTCTGGGACAGGGGGTGTGAATGAAAAACTGTTTTTT. This codes for CASSSGTGGVNEKLFF.

The chain is built from TRBV7-9 and TRBJ2-7; weak D call: TRBD1 (6 bases). Trimming removed 5 bases from V and 1 base from J, with 9 bases in between. In germline, CDR1 is SEHNR, CDR2 FQNEAQ (reference sequence). This CDR3 is built from 13 residues. The CDR3 protein is CASSEGQSYEQYF. DNA of the CDR3: TGTGCCAGCAGCGAAGGACAGTCCTACGAGCAGTACTTC.

In its sample, this clone was seen once. The chain couples TRBV15 to TRBJ2-2, with 9 bases matching TRBD1. The CDR3 is 15 amino acids. The V gene end was trimmed by 4 bases and the J gene end by 6 bases; junction bases not matched to a gene: 6. Germline CDR1 LNHNV, CDR2 YYDKDF (reference sequence). The CDR3: CATSNIGQGSGELFF. In nucleotides, the CDR3 is TGTGCCACCAGCAACATAGGACAGGGGTCCGGGGAGCTGTTTTTT.

This chain connects TRBV19 to TRBJ2-3; the match to TRBD2 covers 9 bases. V was pared by 5 bases and J by 8 bases, with 11 bases of the junction left unmatched. The CDR3 sequence is 15 residues long. The germline V gene encodes CDR1 LNHDA and CDR2 SQIVND (reference sequence). The CDR3 loop is CASSAGSGSSGTQYF. DNA of the CDR3: TGTGCCAGTAGTGCAGGTAGCGGGAGTTCCGGTACGCAGTATTTT.

This chain joins TRBV9 and TRBJ2-1; 13 bases align to TRBD2. This CDR3 has 17 amino acids. Germline values: CDR1 SGDLS, CDR2 YYNGEE. V dropped 3 bases and J dropped 4; count of bases not matched to a gene: 7. The CDR3 DNA is TGTGCCAGCAGCGAGCGGTCGGGACTAGCGGGGTACAATGAGCAGTTCTTC. As protein: CASSERSGLAGYNEQFF.

The chain employs TRBV15 and TRBJ2-1, with 7 bases lining up with TRBD2. The J segment lost 0 bases and the V segment lost 5 bases, leaving 10 bases of the junction unmatched. This CDR3 has 17 amino acids. CDR1 LNHNV and CDR2 YYDKDF come from the germline V gene (reference sequence). The CDR3, as DNA: TGTGCCACCAGCCCTCATCACGGCGGGAGCTCCTACAATGAGCAGTTCTTC. Encoded protein: CATSPHHGGSSYNEQFF.

This clone occurred a few times. The V call is TRBV28, the J call TRBJ1-5; possible D gene TRBD1, 5 bases. This CDR3 contains 13 residues. The V gene's germline CDR1 is MDHEN and CDR2 SYDVKM. V was cut by 8 bases and J by 4 bases, with 12 bases left in between. The CDR3, as DNA: TGTGCCAGCTCGACAGATGGAAATCAGCCCCAGCATTTT. Translated, it gives CASSTDGNQPQHF. Full variable domain (missing parts from reference TRBV28 and TRBJ1-5): DVKVTQSSRYLVKRTGEKVFLECVQDMDHENMFWYRQDPGLGLRLIYFSYDVKMKEKGDIPEGYSVSREKKERFSLILESASTNQTSMYLCASSTDGNQPQHFGDGTRLSIL.

The chain is built from TRBV6-1 and TRBJ2-7, with 10 nucleotides matching TRBD2. The ends lost 4 bases at V and 4 bases at J; junction bases unmatched: 7. This CDR3 is 15 amino acids long. The germline V gene has CDR1 MNHNS and CDR2 SASEGT. The CDR3, as DNA: TGTGCCAGCAGTGTTCCTAGCGGGGGTCTATACGAGCAGTACTTC. The encoded protein is CASSVPSGGLYEQYF.

This clone was recorded a few times. J is TRBJ2-3 and V is TRBV7-9; 7 nucleotides align to TRBD2. The ends lost 5 bases at V and 6 bases at J; junction bases unmatched: 8. The germline V gene encodes CDR1 SEHNR and CDR2 FQNEAQ (reference sequence). The CDR3 extends over 14 amino acids. This chain's CDR3 is CASSPRTSSDTQYF. The CDR3 DNA sequence: TGTGCCAGCAGCCCTCGGACTAGTTCGGATACGCAGTATTTT.

The gene calls are TRBV27 and TRBJ2-7; 7 bases line up with TRBD2. V shed 8 bases, J shed 2 bases, and the junction held 9 bases outside the gene matches. The V gene's germline CDR1 is MNHEY and CDR2 SMNVEV (reference sequence). The CDR3 has 14 amino acids. In DNA form, the CDR3 reads TGTGCCAGCGCGTTGGGGGGGTCGGCCTACGAGCAGTACTTC. Translation: CASALGGSAYEQYF.

The J gene is TRBJ2-7, the V gene TRBV4-1; 7 bases fit TRBD2. This CDR3 has 16 residues. V shed 0 bases, J shed 3 bases, and the junction held 8 bases outside the gene matches. The germline gives CDR1 MGHRA, CDR2 YSYEKL. DNA for the CDR3: TGCGCCAGCAGCCAAGATCGGTCTAGCGGTGTCTACGAGCAGTACTTC. The encoded protein is CASSQDRSSGVYEQYF.

The rearrangement joins TRBV11-2 to TRBJ2-1; TRBD2 is a possible D gene (6 bases). CDR3 length: 15 residues. V lost 0 bases to trimming and J lost 3 bases, with 9 bases between them. CDR1 is SGHAT and CDR2 is FQNNGV in the germline V gene. CDR3 sequence (DNA): TGTGCCAGCAGCTTAGATCCGGAGGGCTACAATGAGCAGTTCTTC. It is translated as CASSLDPEGYNEQFF.

The chain is built from TRBV4-1 and TRBJ2-7, with D unclear. In germline, CDR1 is MGHRA, CDR2 YSYEKL. This CDR3 region has 12 residues. With 3 bases removed from V and 3 bases from J, the gap between germline ends came to 6 bases. CDR3 nucleotide sequence: TGCGCCAGCAGCCACCCTAACTACGAGCAGTACTTC. The encoded protein is CASSHPNYEQYF.

This sequence joins TRBV27 and TRBJ1-5; D may be TRBD1 (5 bases). This CDR3 is built from 15 residues. Trimming took off 3 bases at V and 4 bases at J, with 13 bases between the two ends. Germline V gene sequence: CDR1 MNHEY, CDR2 SMNVEV (reference sequence). This chain's CDR3 is CASSFQGAGNQPQHF. CDR3 coding DNA: TGTGCCAGCAGTTTCCAAGGGGCGGGAAATCAGCCCCAGCATTTT.

CDR3 in DNA: TGTGCCAGCAGCCCGGGACTGAACTACGAGCAGTACTTC. Protein sequence: CASSPGLNYEQYF. The genes are TRBV5-6 and TRBJ2-7; the D gene is possibly TRBD2 (6 bases). The CDR3 loop spans 13 amino acids. The V end lost 4 bases, the J end lost 3 bases, and 11 bases lay between the germline ends. The germline V gene encodes CDR1 SGHDT and CDR2 YYEEEE. The full variable domain, with the rest looked up from reference TRBV5-6 and TRBJ2-7, is DAGVTQSPTHLIKTRGQQVTLRCSPKSGHDTVSWYQQALGQGPQFIFQYYEEEERQRGNFPDRFSGHQFPNYSSELNVNALLLGDSALYLCASSPGLNYEQYFGPGTRLTVT.

The V and J genes are TRBV7-8 and TRBJ1-4; D unclear. The germline CDR1 and CDR2 sequences are SGHVS and FQNEAQ. V was cut by 8 bases and J by 0 bases, with 13 bases left in between. The CDR3 sequence is 15 residues long. CDR3 amino acids: CASRREAATNEKLFF. In DNA form, the CDR3 reads TGTGCCAGCCGCCGGGAGGCAGCAACTAATGAAAAACTGTTTTTT.

The J gene is TRBJ2-7, the V gene TRBV9, with a weak D call TRBD1 (6 bases). The V and J ends lost 3 bases and 3 bases respectively, with 16 bases between them. The CDR3 has 15 residues. CDR1 and CDR2 (germline): SGDLS, YYNGEE. DNA for the CDR3: TGTGCCAGCAGCGAGGGGGACGGAGTGAACTACGAGCAGTACTTC. This gives the protein CASSEGDGVNYEQYF.

The chain recombines TRBV29-1 with TRBJ2-7, with a weak D call TRBD2 (5 bases). Germline assignment: CDR1 SQVTM and CDR2 ANQGSEA. V lost 5 bases and J lost 1, with 12 bases in between. This CDR3 contains 13 residues. The CDR3 DNA reads as TGCAGCGTTCTGGCAGCGGATTCCTACGAGCAGTACTTC. This sequence encodes CSVLAADSYEQYF.

A single count supports this clone. The chain joins TRBV2 to TRBJ2-5, with 7 bases matching TRBD1. The closer fit of TRBJ2-7 to the DNA end suggests the J call may be wrong. The CDR3 spans 13 residues. Germline CDR1 reads SNHLY; CDR2 reads FYNNEI. The chain's CDR3 is CASRGDSPYEQYF. The CDR3 coding sequence is TGTGCCAGCAGGGGGGACAGCCCCTACGAGCAGTACTTC.

The rearrangement joins TRBV19 to TRBJ2-2; D gene uncertain. The CDR3 has 13 amino acids. Germline V CDR1 and CDR2: LNHDA, SQIVND (reference sequence). The V and J ends lost 1 base and 6 bases respectively, with 6 bases between them. The CDR3 loop reads CASSIASAGELFF. CDR3 sequence (DNA): TGTGCCAGTAGTATAGCAAGCGCCGGGGAGCTGTTTTTT.

DNA for the CDR3: TGTGCCAGTAGACACAGCCGGGACAGGGGGGGGATTAGCAATCAGCCCCAGCATTTT. This sequence encodes CASRHSRDRGGISNQPQHF. The V and J genes are TRBV19 and TRBJ1-5; TRBD1 matches 11 bases. Per the germline V gene, CDR1 is LNHDA and CDR2 is SQIVND (reference sequence). V gave up 6 bases and J gave up 0 bases; unmatched junction bases: 13. This CDR3 is 19 amino acids long.